The 2 T cell receptor beta chains reported below all come from one sample, sequenced in a study of T cell responses to AZD1222 COVID-19 vaccine. Assay used: immunoSEQ multiplex PCR; TCRdb lists only in-frame clones, some missing. The repertoire has some 150,000 clones, 90% of them found once; the top ten carry under 20%. The sequencing here drew on peripheral blood, taken on day 0 of AZD1222 vaccination. These receptor sequences come from an adult in good health.

The CDR3 DNA sequence: TGTGCCTGGAGTGGGGACAGTCTCCAGGCTGAAGCTTTCTTT. It encodes CAWSGDSLQAEAFF. The V and J genes are TRBV30 and TRBJ1-1; 7 bases are shared with TRBD1. Germline V gene data show CDR1 as GTSNPN and CDR2 as SVGIG (reference sequence). There are 14 residues in the CDR3. The V segment lost 1 base and the J segment 6 bases; nucleotides outside the gene matches: 8.

The V call is TRBV5-1, the J call TRBJ1-3; D not certain. Germline CDR1 is SGHRS and CDR2 is YFSETQ. The ends were cut back, 7 bases at V and 2 bases at J, with 10 bases in the middle. There are 13 residues in the CDR3. The CDR3 DNA reads as TGCGCCAGCTACGACGGGGCTGGAAACACCATATATTTT. The encoded protein is CASYDGAGNTIYF. The variable domain in full, completed from reference TRBV5-1 and TRBJ1-3, reads KAGVTQTPRYLIKTRGQQVTLSCSPISGHRSVSWYQQTPGQGLQFLFEYFSETQRNKGNFPGRFSGRQFSNSRSEMNVSTLELGDSALYLCASYDGAGNTIYFGEGSWLTVV.